The 31 T cell receptor beta chains below all came from one sample that was sequenced in a study of blood T cell repertoires in COVID-19. Libraries were prepared by immunoSEQ multiplex PCR; TCRdb keeps only in-frame clonotypes and omits some of them. This table has approximately 40,000 clones, roughly 85% appearing once. Sequences were obtained from peripheral blood. Receptors were obtained from a human donor in a cohort sampled during active COVID-19.

V gene TRBV6-5 combines with J gene TRBJ2-3; 9 bases map to TRBD1. With 5 bases clipped from V and 6 bases from J, the junction kept 9 bases outside the gene matches. Germline V gives CDR1 MNHEY, CDR2 SVGAGI. The CDR3 has 15 residues. CDR3 sequence (DNA): TGTGCCAGCAGTCCCGGGACAGGGAATGGTGATACGCAGTATTTT. Protein sequence: CASSPGTGNGDTQYF.

This clone was counted once. The chain couples TRBV3-1 (or the pseudogene TRBV3-2) to TRBJ2-3; TRBD2 matches 7 bases. Germline CDR1 reads LGHDT; CDR2 reads YNNKEL (reference sequence). The CDR3 runs 15 residues. J gave up 1 base and V 4 bases, and 5 bases lay outside the gene matches. The CDR3 bases are TGTGCCAGCAGCCTAACTAGCGTCGGCACAGATACGCAGTATTTT. The encoded protein is CASSLTSVGTDTQYF.

The chain joins TRBV6-1 to TRBJ2-3, with 9 nucleotides matching TRBD2. The germline gives CDR1 MNHNS, CDR2 SASEGT. The V gene end was trimmed by 2 bases and the J gene end by 5 bases; junction bases not matched to a gene: 5. The CDR3 covers 15 residues. CDR3 region: CASSERRGGQDTQYF. The CDR3 DNA reads TGTGCCAGCAGTGAAAGGCGGGGGGGCCAAGATACGCAGTATTTT.

This chain uses TRBV5-1 with TRBJ2-3, with D maybe TRBD2 (7 bases). In germline, CDR1 is SGHRS, CDR2 YFSETQ. V was clipped by 0 bases and J by 5 bases, with 16 bases between them. CDR3 length equals 16 residues. The CDR3 here is CASSLGIGGGGDTQYF. Here the CDR3 DNA reads TGCGCCAGCAGCTTGGGTATCGGGGGCGGGGGAGATACGCAGTATTTT.

The chain couples TRBV2 to TRBJ1-5, with TRBD1 matching 7 bases. Germline trimming cut 9 bases from V and 4 bases from J; bases unmatched to any gene: 12. The CDR3 is made up of 15 amino acids. Per the germline V gene, CDR1 is SNHLY and CDR2 is FYNNEI. The CDR3 sequence: CASSGTVGPNQPQHF. The DNA of the CDR3 is TGTGCCAGTTCCGGGACAGTAGGCCCGAATCAGCCCCAGCATTTT.

This clone occurred once. The junction differs from germline at one of its ends, possibly a read error. The genes are TRBV12-3 or TRBV12-4 and TRBJ1-3; 10 nucleotides agree with TRBD1. The CDR3 runs to 12 residues. CDR3 region: CASSSSRDRGHF. For the CDR3, the DNA is TGTGCCAGCAGCTCTAGCCGGGACAGGGGACATTTT.

The chain joins TRBV5-5 to TRBJ1-3; D gene uncertain. The V end lost 1 base, the J end lost 4 bases, and 15 bases lay between the germline ends. Per the germline V gene, CDR1 is SGHKS and CDR2 is YYEKEE (reference sequence). The CDR3 has 16 amino acids. The CDR3 nucleotides read TGTGCCAGCAGCTTGAATTGGGCGGGAATGGGAAACACCATATATTTT. Its protein is CASSLNWAGMGNTIYF.

The V and J genes are TRBV19 and TRBJ1-4, with D unclear. Per the germline V gene, CDR1 is LNHDA and CDR2 is SQIVND (reference sequence). V shed 5 bases and J shed 3 bases, with 7 bases lying between them. This CDR3 has 13 residues. The DNA of the CDR3 is TGTGCCAGTAGTCCGAGGCCTAATGAAAAACTGTTTTTT. Its translation: CASSPRPNEKLFF.

This clone was counted once. The chain uses TRBV7-9 and TRBJ1-1, with TRBD1 as a possible D gene (6 bases). Germline assignment: CDR1 SEHNR and CDR2 FQNEAQ (reference sequence). The CDR3 runs to 16 residues. Trimming pared 0 bases from V and 4 bases from J, leaving 15 bases between. The CDR3 spells CASSLAGGAKGTEAFF. The DNA of the CDR3 is TGTGCCAGCAGCTTAGCGGGGGGGGCGAAGGGCACTGAAGCTTTCTTT.

The chain couples TRBV15 to TRBJ1-5; a weak D match, TRBD1 (5 bases). Germline V gives CDR1 LNHNV, CDR2 YYDKDF (reference sequence). Trimming took 3 bases from V and 4 from J, leaving 16 bases between them. The length of the CDR3 is 16 residues. In DNA, the CDR3 is TGTGCCACCAGCAGGTGGGGTGGCAGGGATAATCAGCCCCAGCATTTT. Protein sequence: CATSRWGGRDNQPQHF.

This clone was seen once. The DNA of the CDR3 is TGTGCCAGTAGTCACAGGGGGCTGACCTACAATGAGCAGTTCTTC. It codes for CASSHRGLTYNEQFF. The rearrangement uses TRBV19 and TRBJ2-1; 9 nucleotides align to TRBD1. V shed 5 bases, J shed 2 bases, and the junction held 4 bases outside the gene matches. The CDR3 sequence is 15 residues long. Germline V gene data show CDR1 as LNHDA and CDR2 as SQIVND (reference sequence).

The chain couples TRBV6-6 to TRBJ1-6; D perhaps matches TRBD1 (5 bases). Germline values: CDR1 MNHNY, CDR2 SVGAGI (reference sequence). V lost 6 bases and J 10 bases, leaving 13 bases between the germline ends. CDR3 length equals 13 residues. The chain's CDR3 is CASRIDSRSPLHF. CDR3 DNA sequence: TGTGCCAGCAGGATTGACAGCCGGTCACCCCTCCACTTT.

CDR3 in DNA: TGTGCCAGCAGTCCGGGTCCTGAGGAGACCCAGTACTTC. It is translated as CASSPGPEETQYF. The rearrangement uses TRBV11-3 and TRBJ2-5, with no clear D. The CDR3 totals 13 residues. Looked up from germline, CDR1 is SGHNT and CDR2 is YENEEA. Trimming cost V 6 bases and J 5 bases, with 13 bases left between them.

This clone was counted only a few times. The chain joins TRBV5-1 to TRBJ2-2; D gene unclear. The CDR3 has 12 amino acids. V shed 3 bases and J shed 5 bases, with 5 bases lying between them. CDR1 SGHRS and CDR2 YFSETQ come from the germline V gene. CDR3 amino acids: CASSWATGELFF. The CDR3 coding sequence is TGCGCCAGCAGCTGGGCTACCGGGGAGCTGTTTTTT.

The chain recombines TRBV18 with TRBJ2-5; no clear D gene. The CDR3 runs to 14 residues. Germline V gives CDR1 KGHSH, CDR2 LQKENI. Trimming shortened V by 0 bases and J by 2 bases, and 7 bases separated the two germline ends. The CDR3 loop reads CASSPPNTQETQYF. CDR3 nucleotide sequence: TGTGCCAGCTCACCACCGAATACACAAGAGACCCAGTACTTC. Drawing the rest from reference TRBV18 and TRBJ2-5, the complete variable domain is NAGVMQNPRHLVRRRGQEARLRCSPMKGHSHVYWYRQLPEEGLKFMVYLQKENIIDESGMPKERFSAEFPKEGPSILRIQQVVRGDSAAYFCASSPPNTQETQYFGPGTRLLVL.

This chain joins TRBV6-6 and TRBJ1-5; 7 bases align to TRBD1. The CDR3 has 15 amino acids. Per the germline V gene, CDR1 is MNHNY and CDR2 is SVGAGI (reference sequence). The V segment lost 1 base and the J segment 4 bases; nucleotides outside the gene matches: 4. The CDR3 sequence is CASSYFAGGNQPQHF. The CDR3 DNA sequence: TGTGCCAGCAGTTACTTCGCAGGGGGGAATCAGCCCCAGCATTTT.

The chain combines TRBV27 with TRBJ1-2; D gene uncertain. This CDR3 comprises 15 residues. Trimming cost V 0 bases and J 4 bases, with 12 bases left between them. Germline V gene data show CDR1 as MNHEY and CDR2 as SMNVEV (reference sequence). CDR3 protein: CASSLSAGLGYGYTF. DNA for the CDR3: TGTGCCAGCAGTTTATCGGCTGGTCTTGGCTATGGCTACACCTTC.

The chain recombines TRBV6-5 with TRBJ1-4, with D possibly being TRBD1 (5 bases). The germline V gene has CDR1 MNHEY and CDR2 SVGAGI. The CDR3 runs to 13 residues. The CDR3 reads CATTGRVGEKLFF. The CDR3, as DNA: TGTGCTACGACCGGCAGGGTTGGAGAAAAACTGTTTTTT.

This clone appeared a single time. The J gene is TRBJ1-6, the V gene TRBV7-6, with D unclear. The CDR3 covers 12 residues. The V gene's germline CDR1 is SGHVS and CDR2 FNYEAQ. The V end was cut by 4 bases, the J end by 10 bases, with 8 bases between. The CDR3 DNA is TGTGCCAGCAGCTCTAGGTGGTCACCCCTCCACTTT. It yields the protein CASSSRWSPLHF.

J is TRBJ1-4 and V is TRBV19; D possibly corresponds to TRBD1 (6 bases). V lost 2 bases to trimming and J lost 5 bases, with 9 bases between them. The CDR3 spans 14 residues. CDR1 and CDR2 (germline): LNHDA, SQIVND (reference sequence). The CDR3: CASSIRTANEKLFF. CDR3 nucleotide sequence: TGTGCCAGTAGTATAAGGACAGCGAATGAAAAACTGTTTTTT.

The chain has TRBV5-4 and TRBJ1-5; a weak D match, TRBD1 (6 bases). Germline V lookup: CDR1 SGHNT, CDR2 YYREEE (reference sequence). The CDR3 is made up of 13 amino acids. V was trimmed by 2 bases and J by 5 bases, leaving 8 bases between them. CDR3 loop: CASSLGGDQPQHF. In nucleotides, the CDR3 is TGTGCCAGCAGCTTAGGGGGGGATCAGCCCCAGCATTTT.

In this sample, this clone turned up a few times. The chain links TRBV5-1 to TRBJ2-3; 8 bases align to TRBD1. V lost 5 bases and J lost 2; bases outside the gene matches: 7. Germline V gives CDR1 SGHRS, CDR2 YFSETQ. This CDR3 is 15 amino acids long. CDR3 bases: TGCGCCAGCAGACGCGACAGGGGAAACACAGATACGCAGTATTTT. Amino acids: CASRRDRGNTDTQYF. The full variable domain, with the rest looked up from reference TRBV5-1 and TRBJ2-3, is KAGVTQTPRYLIKTRGQQVTLSCSPISGHRSVSWYQQTPGQGLQFLFEYFSETQRNKGNFPGRFSGRQFSNSRSEMNVSTLELGDSALYLCASRRDRGNTDTQYFGPGTRLTVL.

The chain has TRBV18 and TRBJ2-3; 9 positions match TRBD2. The CDR3 contains 15 residues. The V segment lost 2 bases and the J segment 5 bases; nucleotides outside the gene matches: 5. Germline CDR1 and CDR2: KGHSH and LQKENI. The CDR3 region has the DNA TGTGCCAGCTCACCAGGCGGGGGGGCCAAAGATACGCAGTATTTT. Amino acids: CASSPGGGAKDTQYF.

This chain connects TRBV2 to TRBJ1-2; 7 bases match TRBD1. This CDR3 has 15 residues. With 7 bases clipped from V and 5 bases from J, the junction kept 13 bases outside the gene matches. Germline lookup yields CDR1 SNHLY and CDR2 FYNNEI. The DNA for the CDR3 is TGTGCCAGCAAGCTCGGGACAGAGAGCCCGTATGGCTACACCTTC. Residues: CASKLGTESPYGYTF.

This chain links TRBV5-1 with TRBJ2-7; D is perhaps TRBD2 (5 bases). The CDR3 totals 15 residues. Germline V gene lookup returns CDR1 SGHRS and CDR2 YFSETQ. Trimming pared 6 bases from V and 1 base from J, leaving 17 bases between. CDR3 coding DNA: TGCGCCAGCAACCCCGGACGGGGAAGGTCCTACGAGCAGTACTTC. Residues: CASNPGRGRSYEQYF.

The chain links TRBV12-5 to TRBJ2-5; unclear D gene. Germline CDR1 is LGHNT and CDR2 is FRNRAP. CDR3 length: 13 residues. Trimming removed 6 bases at V and 6 bases at J, with 14 bases between. DNA for the CDR3: TGTGCTAGTGGCCCGACCCGGGTGAAGACCCAGTACTTC. Residues: CASGPTRVKTQYF. The full variable domain, in which reference TRBV12-5 and TRBJ2-5 provide the parts outside the CDR3, is DARVTQTPRHKVTEMGQEVTMRCQPILGHNTVFWYRQTMMQGLELLAYFRNRAPLDDSGMPKDRFSAEMPDATLATLKIQPSEPRDSAVYFCASGPTRVKTQYFGPGTRLLVL.

The V gene is TRBV19, the J gene TRBJ1-2; weak D call: TRBD1 (5 bases). This CDR3 is built from 14 residues. Trimming removed 7 bases at V and 5 bases at J, with 17 bases between. CDR1 and CDR2 (germline): LNHDA, SQIVND (reference sequence). CDR3: CASTRSGGWYGYTF. The CDR3 nucleotides are TGTGCCAGTACGCGATCCGGGGGTTGGTATGGCTACACCTTC.

This clone was observed a handful of times. The chain carries TRBV2 and TRBJ1-4, with unresolved D. Germline loops: CDR1 SNHLY, CDR2 FYNNEI. The CDR3 spans 15 residues. Trimming cost V 2 bases and J 0 bases, with 7 bases left between them. CDR3 bases: TGTGCCAGCAGTGAACGAAGAGCAACTAATGAAAAACTGTTTTTT. Translation gives CASSERRATNEKLFF.

The gene calls are TRBV2 and TRBJ2-5; TRBD2 agrees at 11 bases. This CDR3 is 15 amino acids long. CDR1 and CDR2 (germline): SNHLY, FYNNEI. The trim removed 3 bases at V and 5 bases at J, leaving 5 bases unmatched. CDR3 sequence: CASSERLAGRETQYF. CDR3 coding DNA: TGTGCCAGCAGTGAGAGACTAGCGGGGAGGGAGACCCAGTACTTC.

This chain links TRBV5-8 with TRBJ2-1; D gene uncertain. The germline V gene has CDR1 SGHTS and CDR2 YDEGEE. The V end lost 4 bases, the J end lost 6 bases, and 5 bases lay between the germline ends. The CDR3 runs to 11 residues. Here the CDR3 reads CASSLINEQFF. CDR3 coding DNA: TGTGCCAGCAGCCTTATCAATGAGCAGTTCTTC. Using reference TRBV5-8 and TRBJ2-1 for the parts outside the CDR3, the full variable domain is EAGVTQSPTHLIKTRGQQATLRCSPISGHTSVYWYQQALGLGLQFLLWYDEGEERNRGNFPPRFSGRQFPNYSSELNVNALELEDSALYLCASSLINEQFFGPGTRLTVL.

The V and J genes are TRBV10-3 and TRBJ1-1; tentatively, D is TRBD1 (5 bases). CDR3 length: 12 amino acids. V was cut by 6 bases and J by 2 bases, with 7 bases left in between. Germline CDR1 is ENHRY and CDR2 is SYGVKD. The CDR3 spells CAIRQVNTEAFF. The CDR3 DNA reads TGTGCCATCAGACAGGTTAACACTGAAGCTTTCTTT.